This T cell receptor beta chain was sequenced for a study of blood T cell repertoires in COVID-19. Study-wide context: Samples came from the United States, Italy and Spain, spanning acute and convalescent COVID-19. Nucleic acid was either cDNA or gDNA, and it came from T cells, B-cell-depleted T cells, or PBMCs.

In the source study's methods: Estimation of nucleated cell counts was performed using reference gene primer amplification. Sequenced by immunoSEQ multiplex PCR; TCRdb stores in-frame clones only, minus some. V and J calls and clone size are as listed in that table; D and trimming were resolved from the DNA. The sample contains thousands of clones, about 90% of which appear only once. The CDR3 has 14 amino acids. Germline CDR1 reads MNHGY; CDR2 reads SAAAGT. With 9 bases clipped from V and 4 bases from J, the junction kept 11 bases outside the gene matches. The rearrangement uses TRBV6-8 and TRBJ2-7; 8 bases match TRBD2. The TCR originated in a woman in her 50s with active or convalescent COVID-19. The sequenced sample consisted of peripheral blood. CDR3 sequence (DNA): TGTGCCAGAACCGGGACTAGTCGCTTTTACGAGCAGTACTTC. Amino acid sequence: CARTGTSRFYEQYF.